This T cell receptor (beta chain) was found in a study of shared clonotypes between healthy human individuals. Study-level findings and limits: A generally larger estimated richness was seen in naive subsets than in memory subsets. Clonotype sharing among donors was thought likely to change with sequencing depth.

Deletions cut 5 bases from V and 0 bases from J, with 10 bases between. This CDR3 is 15 amino acids long. Germline V CDR1 and CDR2: SGHVS, FQNEAQ. Per the original data handling: ImmunoSEQ output lacked quality scores and full-length reads, limiting matched filtering. Using immunoSEQ multiplex PCR, the repertoire was profiled, and TCRdb retains in-frame clones only, with some absent. D and trimming were read from the DNA, whereas the V and J calls and clone size are those reported in that table. The data hold more than 2,000,000 clones, with approximately 93% observed a single time. A note on this clone: Its antigen remains unknown.

Healthy HIV-negative adults with no recent acute infections or vaccinations were recruited as donors. The sample taken for sequencing was naive CD4+ T cells from PBMCs. Sample subset: CD45RA+ positively selected. This TCR was sampled from a man aged 18 to 35 in good health. Some clones in this sample may be carry-over from other donors' samples. The chain links TRBV7-8 to TRBJ1-4; possible D gene TRBD1, 6 bases. The CDR3: CASSPRTATNEKLFF. The CDR3, as DNA: TGTGCCAGCAGCCCCAGGACAGCAACTAATGAAAAACTGTTTTTT.